What follows are 4 T cell receptor beta chains derived from one specimen sequenced in a study of blood T cell repertoires in COVID-19. Clones were read by immunoSEQ multiplex PCR, and TCRdb kept only the in-frame ones, dropping some. The profile shows a few hundred thousand clones, about nine tenths of them singletons. The source material was peripheral blood. These receptors came from a woman aged 30 to 39 with COVID-19, enrolled during active disease.

This clone was observed once. The chain recombines TRBV10-3 with TRBJ1-2; TRBD1 matches 7 bases. Germline V gene sequence: CDR1 ENHRY, CDR2 SYGVKD. The CDR3 loop spans 13 amino acids. The V and J ends lost 11 bases and 0 bases, in that order; junction bases with no gene match: 6. CDR3 DNA: TGTGCCGTTCGGACAGGAGCTAACTATGGCTACACCTTC. Its translation: CAVRTGANYGYTF.

The chain is built from TRBV5-8 and TRBJ2-2; tentatively, D is TRBD1 (6 bases). The CDR3 is made up of 16 amino acids. Trimming removed 1 base at V and 4 bases at J, with 14 bases between. Germline values: CDR1 SGHTS, CDR2 YDEGEE. In nucleotides, the CDR3 is TGTGCCAGCAGCTTGCGGCGACAGGCGAGCACCGGGGAGCTGTTTTTT. Protein: CASSLRRQASTGELFF. The entire variable domain, with the rest obtained from reference TRBV5-8 and TRBJ2-2, is as follows: EAGVTQSPTHLIKTRGQQATLRCSPISGHTSVYWYQQALGLGLQFLLWYDEGEERNRGNFPPRFSGRQFPNYSSELNVNALELEDSALYLCASSLRRQASTGELFFGEGSRLTVL.

This chain uses TRBV7-8 with TRBJ2-1, with 12 bases identical to TRBD1. The CDR3 loop spans 17 amino acids. J gave up 2 bases and V 5 bases, and 7 bases lay outside the gene matches. Looked up from germline, CDR1 is SGHVS and CDR2 is FQNEAQ. The CDR3 protein is CASSGIGTGGPYNEQFF. The CDR3 region has the DNA TGTGCCAGCAGCGGAATCGGGACAGGGGGCCCCTACAATGAGCAGTTCTTC.

The rearrangement joins TRBV11-2 to TRBJ2-7, with D tentatively TRBD2 (5 bases). The CDR3 spans 12 residues. Germline V lookup: CDR1 SGHAT, CDR2 FQNNGV. V was clipped by 2 bases and J by 5 bases, with 7 bases between them. CDR3 DNA sequence: TGTGCCAGCAGCTTACTCGGGAACGAGCAGTACTTC. Protein sequence: CASSLLGNEQYF. The full variable domain, with the rest looked up from reference TRBV11-2 and TRBJ2-7, is EAGVAQSPRYKIIEKRQSVAFWCNPISGHATLYWYQQILGQGPKLLIQFQNNGVVDDSQLPKDRFSAERLKGVDSTLKIQPAKLEDSAVYLCASSLLGNEQYFGPGTRLTVT.